This TCR beta chain was found in a study of T cell repertoires in cytomegalovirus infection. The wider study: Through public TCR beta signatures, both CMV infection and matching HLA type were indicated.

Study-wide findings and caveats: CMV-specific TCR beta clonotypes restricted by HLA-C dominated the ex vivo response. Of the TCR beta families, the public ones yielded a cumulative frequency that identified carriers of CMV plus the relevant HLA.

The CDR3 is 13 residues long. Germline V gene sequence: CDR1 MGHRA, CDR2 YSYEKL. TCRdb independently ran MiXCR on the reads; one entry per CDR3 protein. The sample consists of hundreds of thousands of distinct CDR3 sequences, 15% to 20% of them appearing once. In regard to this clonotype: Its antigen is currently unknown. A read error may account for a junction end that differs from germline.

The source material was PBMCs. The chain recombines TRBV4-1 with TRBJ2-3; D is uncertain. The sequence derives from a human donor in good health (CMV status not recorded). Some clones in this sample may be carry-over from other donors' samples. The CDR3 DNA reads as TGTGCCAGCAGCCAAGATTTGGAAGATACGCAGTATTTT. Its protein product is CASSQDLEDTQYF.